This T cell receptor (beta chain) is from a study of CD8 T cells in Susac syndrome. Study results and caveats: That the number of individuals in its TCR sequencing and HLA analysis was relatively small was acknowledged by the study.

Remarks on this clonotype: Its cognate antigen is unknown.

The V gene's germline CDR1 is SGHAT and CDR2 FQNNGV. CDR3 length: 16 amino acids. Unmatched junction bases numbered 13, after V lost 6 bases and J lost 2 bases. The RNA, about 0.45 to 1 ug, was put through reverse transcription using random hexamers. Across 54 Vbeta and 13 Jbeta, TCR beta CDR3 was amplified with immunoSEQ multiplex PCR. TCRdb analysed the immunoSEQ multiplex PCR reads with MiXCR anew, one entry per CDR3 protein. The sample lists roughly 150,000 distinct CDR3 sequences; approximately 94% were seen once. From blood CD8+ and CD4+ T cells, the TCR beta chain was sequenced. Negative isolation was applied to CD8+ and CD4+ T cells, and FACS enrichment was applied to TEMRA cells.

This receptor was identified in a human donor with multiple sclerosis. The sample taken for sequencing was CD8+ T cells from PBMCs. This chain uses TRBV11-2 with TRBJ2-7; 7 bases match TRBD2. In DNA, the CDR3 is TGTGCCAGCAGGGGAGGGGCGTCCCTGGGCCCCTACGAGCAGTACTTC. It translates to CASRGGASLGPYEQYF.